A selection of T cell receptor beta chains follows, all from one sample in a study of blood T cells in healthy people across ages. TCRdb used MiXCR to reprocess the 5' RACE reads, holding one entry per CDR3 protein. The table has more than 700,000 distinct CDR3 sequences, about 53% seen once. Sequenced sample: blood. The receptors were gathered from an elderly man in good health. Both conserved end residues are trimmed from each CDR3. Fields, in order: V gene, J gene, CDR3 protein.

v_call: TRBV25-1
j_call: TRBJ2-1
cdr3_aa: VSSEYGGVGNEQF

v_call: TRBV10-3
j_call: TRBJ2-2
cdr3_aa: AIRRNTGELF

v_call: TRBV27
j_call: TRBJ2-7
cdr3_aa: ASSSHMVVEQY

v_call: TRBV10-1
j_call: TRBJ1-4
cdr3_aa: ASPRPGGASEKLF

v_call: TRBV6-5
j_call: TRBJ2-7
cdr3_aa: ASRSYGGTYSYEQY

v_call: TRBV12-3/TRBV12-4
j_call: TRBJ2-7
cdr3_aa: ASSLGLAGAEQY

v_call: TRBV12-3/TRBV12-4
j_call: TRBJ1-1
cdr3_aa: ASSFRRLKAEAF

v_call: TRBV20-1
j_call: TRBJ2-3
cdr3_aa: SAPGPGTDTQY

v_call: TRBV5-1
j_call: TRBJ2-3
cdr3_aa: ASSLAAGPTQY

v_call: TRBV20-1
j_call: TRBJ2-7
cdr3_aa: SARDQRLAGGPYEQY

v_call: TRBV7-3
j_call: TRBJ2-1
cdr3_aa: ASRPPGDSNEQF

v_call: TRBV11-1
j_call: TRBJ2-1
cdr3_aa: ASSFRLAGEQF

v_call: TRBV27
j_call: TRBJ2-7
cdr3_aa: ASSSGQVQRAYEQY

v_call: TRBV20-1
j_call: TRBJ1-6
cdr3_aa: SARSGIYNSPLH

v_call: TRBV12-3/TRBV12-4
j_call: TRBJ2-5
cdr3_aa: ASSARTLTQY

v_call: TRBV27
j_call: TRBJ2-3
cdr3_aa: ASSTQGRYAY

v_call: TRBV11-1
j_call: TRBJ2-3
cdr3_aa: ASSLEERAQY

v_call: TRBV20-1
j_call: TRBJ2-7
cdr3_aa: SASRGGVREQY

v_call: TRBV20-1
j_call: TRBJ1-2
cdr3_aa: SARGQEGGYT

v_call: TRBV28
j_call: TRBJ2-7
cdr3_aa: ASSPPRAYEQY

v_call: TRBV6-2/TRBV6-3
j_call: TRBJ1-2
cdr3_aa: ASSPRGSAYGYT

v_call: TRBV11-2
j_call: TRBJ2-1
cdr3_aa: ASSPRQEQF

v_call: TRBV7-3
j_call: TRBJ2-3
cdr3_aa: ASSLTQNRGRTDTQY

v_call: TRBV6-1
j_call: TRBJ1-2
cdr3_aa: ASSEARATGYT

v_call: TRBV29-1
j_call: TRBJ2-5
cdr3_aa: SVSQGDETQY

v_call: TRBV20-1
j_call: TRBJ2-1
cdr3_aa: SARDEAGVDNEQF

v_call: TRBV6-5
j_call: NA
cdr3_aa: ASSTPGLDKTQY

v_call: TRBV5-6
j_call: TRBJ2-6
cdr3_aa: ASSWTGTGANVLT

v_call: TRBV12-3/TRBV12-4
j_call: TRBJ2-5
cdr3_aa: ASSSGGIGSETQY

v_call: TRBV7-2
j_call: TRBJ1-2
cdr3_aa: ASSYRQGVGGYT

v_call: TRBV29-1
j_call: TRBJ2-5
cdr3_aa: SVEGQPQETQY

v_call: TRBV10-3
j_call: TRBJ2-5
cdr3_aa: AISRGEVQETQY

v_call: TRBV6-1
j_call: TRBJ1-2
cdr3_aa: ASSSREGYGYT

v_call: TRBV7-3
j_call: TRBJ2-1
cdr3_aa: ASSYLAGNEQF

v_call: TRBV28
j_call: TRBJ2-2
cdr3_aa: ASSLPGLAGGTGELF

v_call: TRBV14
j_call: NA
cdr3_aa: ASSQLQTAEQY

v_call: TRBV12-3/TRBV12-4
j_call: TRBJ2-7
cdr3_aa: ASSLRYRPYEQY

v_call: TRBV25-1
j_call: TRBJ2-5
cdr3_aa: ASSPQGRMYQETQY

v_call: TRBV7-6
j_call: TRBJ2-7
cdr3_aa: ASSPPPQGALAYEQY

v_call: TRBV28
j_call: TRBJ2-6
cdr3_aa: ASSLWDIRLSGANVLT

v_call: TRBV21-1
j_call: TRBJ2-7
cdr3_aa: ASSKAGGNTYEQY

v_call: TRBV3-1
j_call: TRBJ2-1
cdr3_aa: ASSQPPGLAGAEQF

v_call: TRBV20-1
j_call: NA
cdr3_aa: SAYETSGQETQY

v_call: TRBV5-1
j_call: TRBJ1-2
cdr3_aa: ASSFGGPGGYT

v_call: TRBV28
j_call: TRBJ2-4
cdr3_aa: ASIPAGSPPREQY

v_call: TRBV5-6
j_call: NA
cdr3_aa: ASSGAGLAGDEAEQY

v_call: TRBV18
j_call: TRBJ1-2
cdr3_aa: ASSPRQSPYGYT

v_call: TRBV24-1
j_call: TRBJ2-5
cdr3_aa: ATSDPTGTGETQY

v_call: TRBV7-3
j_call: TRBJ2-1
cdr3_aa: ASSPTPGGVYEQF

v_call: TRBV9
j_call: NA
cdr3_aa: ASSPEGGAKNIQY

v_call: TRBV2
j_call: TRBJ2-3
cdr3_aa: AGSEGQSGIGYAY

v_call: TRBV12-3/TRBV12-4
j_call: TRBJ2-1
cdr3_aa: ASSFGGSEQF

v_call: TRBV7-2
j_call: TRBJ1-4
cdr3_aa: ASSFQRGGEKLF

v_call: TRBV20-1
j_call: TRBJ2-7
cdr3_aa: SARDWSGRSYEQY

v_call: TRBV5-1
j_call: TRBJ1-1
cdr3_aa: ASSFPGQKNTEAF

v_call: TRBV20-1
j_call: TRBJ2-3
cdr3_aa: SARLLGLAGTTDTQY

v_call: TRBV21-1
j_call: TRBJ2-4
cdr3_aa: ARPSRY

v_call: TRBV6-2/TRBV6-3
j_call: TRBJ2-7
cdr3_aa: ASSSNKKGLAGTYEQY

v_call: TRBV12-3/TRBV12-4
j_call: TRBJ2-5
cdr3_aa: ASRPTGRETQY